The present entry profiles one T cell receptor (beta chain) with its context. This entry comes from a study of T cells after somatic rescue of genetic block. The assay was immunoSEQ multiplex PCR, and TCRdb's table has in-frame clones only and misses some. The top ten hold 2.8% of the sample, which has 67,000 or so clones, roughly 93% seen once. V shed 5 bases and J 1 base; nucleotides not matched to a gene: 4. The CDR3 runs 16 residues. Germline CDR1 reads SGHVS; CDR2 reads FNYEAQ. Sequencing input: peripheral blood mononuclear cells (PBMCs). This chain connects TRBV7-6 to TRBJ2-3; TRBD2 aligns across 12 bases. The source is a young man. The CDR3 bases are TGTGCCAGCAGCGTCAGACTAGCGGGGGGCACAGATACGCAGTATTTT. Translating gives CASSVRLAGGTDTQYF.